A selection of T cell receptor beta chains follows, all from one sample in a study of PD-1 blockade in mismatch repair-deficient tumors. Sequenced by immunoSEQ multiplex PCR; TCRdb stores in-frame clones only, minus some. The sample includes 55,000 to 85,000 clones, about 72% of them seen just once. The material was peripheral blood, obtained 2 weeks after starting pembrolizumab. Receptor source: an adult with mismatch repair-deficient cancer. Each CDR3 is given with its conserved first and last residue. The order of the fields is D gene, clone size, J gene, V gene, CDR3 protein, CDR3 DNA. D genes are given only for firm matches. Size is stated for part of the rows, as once, few or many counts, or as a class when the clone is expanded.

d_gene: TRBD2; abundance: few; j_gene: TRBJ2-1; v_gene: TRBV19; CDR3aa: CASSIGPSSGGYNEQFF; CDR3nt: TGTGCCAGTAGTATAGGCCCCTCCAGCGGGGGGTACAATGAGCAGTTCTTC
d_gene: TRBD1; abundance: .; j_gene: TRBJ2-7; v_gene: TRBV7-3; CDR3aa: CASSFTGGLDEQYF; CDR3nt: TGTGCCAGCAGCTTCACAGGGGGCTTGGACGAGCAGTACTTC
d_gene: TRBD1; abundance: .; j_gene: TRBJ2-5; v_gene: TRBV11-2; CDR3aa: CASSLGGQGLQETQYF; CDR3nt: TGTGCCAGCAGCTTAGGGGGACAGGGCCTCCAAGAGACCCAGTACTTC
d_gene: .; abundance: .; j_gene: TRBJ2-7; v_gene: TRBV5-1; CDR3aa: CASSRGADYEQYF; CDR3nt: TGCGCCAGCAGCCGGGGGGCAGACTACGAGCAGTACTTC
d_gene: .; abundance: few; j_gene: TRBJ1-2; v_gene: TRBV19; CDR3aa: CASSIDRKREDGYTF; CDR3nt: TGTGCCAGTAGTATAGATCGAAAAAGGGAAGATGGCTACACCTTC
d_gene: TRBD2; abundance: once; j_gene: TRBJ2-7; v_gene: TRBV29-1; CDR3aa: CSVRLAGSYEQYF; CDR3nt: TGCAGCGTCCGACTAGCGGGATCCTACGAGCAGTACTTC
d_gene: .; abundance: .; j_gene: TRBJ2-7; v_gene: TRBV19; CDR3aa: CASSIAASSYEQYF; CDR3nt: TGTGCCAGTAGCATAGCGGCCAGCTCCTACGAGCAGTACTTC
d_gene: TRBD2; abundance: .; j_gene: TRBJ2-3; v_gene: TRBV30; CDR3aa: CAWTFGLAGADTQYF; CDR3nt: TGTGCCTGGACCTTCGGACTAGCGGGAGCAGATACGCAGTATTTT
d_gene: .; abundance: .; j_gene: TRBJ2-2; v_gene: TRBV6-6; CDR3aa: CASSSEWTGELFF; CDR3nt: TGTGCCAGCAGTTCAGAGTGGACCGGGGAGCTGTTTTTT
d_gene: .; abundance: once; j_gene: TRBJ1-2; v_gene: TRBV7-9; CDR3aa: CASSLVTGSRYGYTF; CDR3nt: TGTGCCAGCAGCTTAGTTACCGGGAGCCGCTATGGCTACACCTTC
d_gene: .; abundance: .; j_gene: TRBJ2-3; v_gene: TRBV6-1; CDR3aa: CASSELSGVGADTQYF; CDR3nt: TGTGCCAGCAGTGAATTGTCGGGGGTGGGGGCAGATACGCAGTATTTT
d_gene: TRBD1; abundance: .; j_gene: TRBJ1-1; v_gene: TRBV5-1; CDR3aa: CASSTQGVSTEAFF; CDR3nt: TGCGCCAGCAGCACACAGGGGGTGAGCACTGAAGCTTTCTTT
d_gene: TRBD1; abundance: .; j_gene: TRBJ1-1; v_gene: TRBV5-1; CDR3aa: CASSLRQGGMVNTEAFF; CDR3nt: TGCGCCAGCAGCTTGAGACAGGGGGGAATGGTGAACACTGAAGCTTTCTTT
d_gene: .; abundance: few; j_gene: TRBJ2-3; v_gene: TRBV18; CDR3aa: CASSPGFGEDTQYF; CDR3nt: TGTGCCAGCTCACCAGGATTTGGTGAAGATACGCAGTATTTT
d_gene: TRBD2; abundance: .; j_gene: TRBJ2-1; v_gene: TRBV4-2; CDR3aa: CASSRTGTSGTSEQFF; CDR3nt: TGTGCCAGCAGCCGAACCGGGACTAGCGGGACTAGTGAGCAGTTCTTC
d_gene: .; abundance: once; j_gene: TRBJ1-1; v_gene: TRBV9; CDR3aa: CASSVNDGNTEAFF; CDR3nt: TGTGCCAGCAGCGTCAACGACGGAAACACTGAAGCTTTCTTT
d_gene: .; abundance: .; j_gene: TRBJ1-5; v_gene: TRBV2; CDR3aa: CASTEFSNQPQHF; CDR3nt: TGTGCCAGCACAGAGTTTAGCAATCAGCCCCAGCATTTT
d_gene: TRBD2; abundance: .; j_gene: TRBJ2-1; v_gene: TRBV7-2; CDR3aa: CASSAGVAGPNEQFF; CDR3nt: TGTGCCAGCAGCGCAGGGGTAGCGGGGCCGAATGAGCAGTTCTTC
d_gene: TRBD1; abundance: .; j_gene: TRBJ2-6; v_gene: TRBV5-7; CDR3aa: CARGRMGQSPSGANVLTF; CDR3nt: TGTGCCAGGGGGCGTATGGGACAGTCACCCTCTGGGGCCAACGTCCTGACTTTC
d_gene: .; abundance: .; j_gene: TRBJ1-5; v_gene: TRBV7-8; CDR3aa: CASSPPGSNQPQHF; CDR3nt: TGTGCCAGCAGCCCCCCGGGCAGCAATCAGCCCCAGCATTTT
d_gene: .; abundance: .; j_gene: TRBJ2-1; v_gene: TRBV2; CDR3aa: CASRNGEEWYNEQFF; CDR3nt: TGTGCCAGCAGGAACGGCGAGGAATGGTACAATGAGCAGTTCTTC
d_gene: TRBD1; abundance: .; j_gene: TRBJ2-7; v_gene: TRBV18; CDR3aa: CASSQGVQSYEQYF; CDR3nt: TGTGCCAGCTCCCAGGGGGTCCAATCCTACGAGCAGTACTTC
d_gene: TRBD1; abundance: .; j_gene: TRBJ1-4; v_gene: TRBV5-1; CDR3aa: CASSLEQGAGEKLFF; CDR3nt: TGCGCCAGCAGCTTGGAACAGGGGGCAGGTGAAAAACTGTTTTTT
d_gene: .; abundance: .; j_gene: TRBJ1-2; v_gene: TRBV11-2; CDR3aa: CASSLEPGAPRGYTF; CDR3nt: TGTGCCAGCAGCTTAGAACCAGGGGCGCCGAGGGGCTACACCTTC
d_gene: .; abundance: .; j_gene: TRBJ2-7; v_gene: TRBV5-1; CDR3aa: CASSQKGPSSYEQYF; CDR3nt: TGCGCCAGCAGCCAAAAGGGGCCGAGCTCCTACGAGCAGTACTTC
d_gene: .; abundance: few; j_gene: TRBJ2-7; v_gene: TRBV27; CDR3aa: CASSLSLGGEQYF; CDR3nt: TGTGCCAGCAGTTTGTCGTTAGGGGGCGAGCAGTACTTC
d_gene: TRBD1; abundance: few; j_gene: TRBJ2-7; v_gene: TRBV7-3; CDR3aa: CASSLVGTGRGEQYF; CDR3nt: TGTGCCAGCAGCTTAGTTGGGACAGGGAGAGGCGAGCAGTACTTC
d_gene: .; abundance: .; j_gene: TRBJ1-2; v_gene: TRBV27; CDR3aa: CASSQQNRAHGYTF; CDR3nt: TGTGCCAGCAGTCAACAGAATCGAGCCCATGGCTACACCTTC
d_gene: .; abundance: once; j_gene: TRBJ1-1; v_gene: TRBV6-5; CDR3aa: CASSYNGVGTEAFF; CDR3nt: TGTGCCAGCAGTTACAATGGGGTTGGCACTGAAGCTTTCTTT
d_gene: .; abundance: .; j_gene: TRBJ1-1; v_gene: TRBV6-5; CDR3aa: CASGRSEAFF; CDR3nt: TGTGCCAGCGGAAGGAGTGAAGCTTTCTTT
d_gene: .; abundance: .; j_gene: TRBJ1-2; v_gene: TRBV13; CDR3aa: CASSPAGEWYGYTF; CDR3nt: TGTGCCAGCAGCCCGGCGGGGGAATGGTATGGCTACACCTTC
d_gene: TRBD1; abundance: few; j_gene: TRBJ1-1; v_gene: TRBV5-1; CDR3aa: CASSFGQEGTEAFF; CDR3nt: TGCGCCAGCAGTTTCGGACAGGAGGGCACTGAAGCTTTCTTT
d_gene: .; abundance: .; j_gene: TRBJ2-1; v_gene: TRBV19; CDR3aa: CASSMSRDEQFF; CDR3nt: TGTGCCAGTAGTATGAGCCGCGATGAGCAGTTCTTC
d_gene: .; abundance: .; j_gene: TRBJ2-2; v_gene: TRBV10-3; CDR3aa: CAISRDPQNTGELFF; CDR3nt: TGTGCCATCAGTCGGGATCCCCAGAACACCGGGGAGCTGTTTTTT
d_gene: .; abundance: .; j_gene: TRBJ2-7; v_gene: TRBV21-1; CDR3aa: CASNPPYEQYF; CDR3nt: TGTGCCAGCAACCCCCCCTACGAGCAGTACTTC
d_gene: .; abundance: .; j_gene: TRBJ1-3; v_gene: TRBV5-5; CDR3aa: CASSAGARRNTIYF; CDR3nt: TGTGCCAGCAGCGCAGGGGCCCGCAGAAACACCATATATTTT
d_gene: TRBD1; abundance: .; j_gene: TRBJ1-5; v_gene: TRBV2; CDR3aa: CASSRTGDPGQPQHF; CDR3nt: TGTGCCAGCAGTCGGACAGGGGACCCGGGGCAGCCCCAGCATTTT
d_gene: .; abundance: .; j_gene: TRBJ1-1; v_gene: TRBV27; CDR3aa: CASSLSAGITEAFF; CDR3nt: TGTGCCAGCAGTTTATCAGCGGGGATTACTGAAGCTTTCTTT
d_gene: .; abundance: .; j_gene: TRBJ2-3; v_gene: TRBV21-1; CDR3aa: CASSKVASGITDTQYF; CDR3nt: .
d_gene: .; abundance: .; j_gene: TRBJ2-1; v_gene: TRBV7-2; CDR3aa: CASSLTGTAHYNEQFF; CDR3nt: TGTGCCAGCAGCTTAACCGGGACTGCTCATTACAATGAGCAGTTCTTC
d_gene: TRBD1; abundance: .; j_gene: TRBJ1-2; v_gene: TRBV6-1; CDR3aa: CASRGLDRGDGYTF; CDR3nt: TGTGCCAGCAGGGGATTGGACAGGGGAGATGGCTACACCTTC
d_gene: .; abundance: .; j_gene: TRBJ2-7; v_gene: TRBV5-4; CDR3aa: CASSFIKTYEQYF; CDR3nt: TGTGCCAGCAGCTTCATAAAGACCTACGAGCAGTACTTC
d_gene: TRBD1; abundance: few; j_gene: TRBJ1-2; v_gene: TRBV7-9; CDR3aa: CASSSGTGDGYTF; CDR3nt: TGTGCCAGCAGCTCAGGGACAGGGGATGGCTACACCTTC
d_gene: .; abundance: few; j_gene: TRBJ2-2; v_gene: TRBV7-3; CDR3aa: CASSLNMNTGELFF; CDR3nt: TGTGCCAGCAGCTTAAACATGAACACCGGGGAGCTGTTTTTT
d_gene: .; abundance: .; j_gene: TRBJ2-7; v_gene: TRBV2; CDR3aa: CASSYYRDANEQYF; CDR3nt: TGTGCCAGCAGTTATTATCGGGATGCCAACGAGCAGTACTTC
d_gene: TRBD1; abundance: .; j_gene: TRBJ2-7; v_gene: TRBV29-1; CDR3aa: CNYRDRGRYEQYF; CDR3nt: TGCAATTACCGGGACAGGGGGAGATACGAGCAGTACTTC
d_gene: .; abundance: few; j_gene: TRBJ1-3; v_gene: TRBV5-8; CDR3aa: CASSFGRDIGNTIYF; CDR3nt: TGTGCCAGCAGCTTTGGCAGGGATATTGGAAACACCATATATTTT
d_gene: TRBD2; abundance: .; j_gene: TRBJ2-1; v_gene: TRBV7-3; CDR3aa: CASSQTSGNYNEQFF; CDR3nt: TGTGCCAGCAGCCAGACTAGCGGAAACTACAATGAGCAGTTCTTC
d_gene: TRBD1; abundance: .; j_gene: TRBJ2-7; v_gene: TRBV7-2; CDR3aa: CASSVDRGYYEQYF; CDR3nt: TGTGCCAGCAGCGTAGACAGGGGGTACTACGAGCAGTACTTC
d_gene: TRBD1; abundance: .; j_gene: TRBJ2-3; v_gene: TRBV5-8; CDR3aa: CASTLDRDTDTQYF; CDR3nt: TGTGCCAGCACCTTGGACAGGGACACAGATACGCAGTATTTT
d_gene: .; abundance: .; j_gene: TRBJ1-1; v_gene: TRBV30; CDR3aa: CAWSSSKDTEAFF; CDR3nt: TGTGCCTGGAGTAGCTCGAAGGACACTGAAGCTTTCTTT
d_gene: TRBD1; abundance: .; j_gene: TRBJ1-5; v_gene: TRBV6-6; CDR3aa: CASSLGQGWDQPQHF; CDR3nt: TGTGCCAGCAGCCTTGGACAGGGGTGGGATCAGCCCCAGCATTTT
d_gene: TRBD1; abundance: once; j_gene: TRBJ1-3; v_gene: TRBV19; CDR3aa: CASSISGQGSGNTIYF; CDR3nt: TGTGCCAGTAGTATCTCGGGACAGGGCTCTGGAAACACCATATATTTT
d_gene: .; abundance: .; j_gene: TRBJ2-2; v_gene: TRBV7-9; CDR3aa: CASSTDRNTGELFF; CDR3nt: TGTGCCAGCAGCACCGACAGGAACACCGGGGAGCTGTTTTTT
d_gene: .; abundance: .; j_gene: TRBJ2-5; v_gene: TRBV19; CDR3aa: CASSMGQELSQETQYF; CDR3nt: TGTGCCAGTAGTATGGGTCAGGAGTTATCCCAAGAGACCCAGTACTTC
d_gene: TRBD1; abundance: .; j_gene: TRBJ2-2; v_gene: TRBV9; CDR3aa: CASSVRPGTGGARATGELFF; CDR3nt: TGTGCCAGCAGCGTGAGACCCGGGACAGGGGGCGCGAGGGCCACCGGGGAGCTGTTTTTT
d_gene: .; abundance: .; j_gene: TRBJ1-2; v_gene: TRBV5-1; CDR3aa: CASSLLRQLDYTF; CDR3nt: TGCGCCAGCAGCTTGCTGCGACAGTTAGACTACACCTTC
d_gene: .; abundance: .; j_gene: TRBJ1-5; v_gene: TRBV6-5; CDR3aa: CASSRNFDNQPQHF; CDR3nt: TGTGCCAGCAGCCGTAACTTCGACAATCAGCCCCAGCATTTT
d_gene: TRBD1; abundance: .; j_gene: TRBJ1-2; v_gene: TRBV9; CDR3aa: CASSLQTGGYGYTF; CDR3nt: TGTGCCAGCAGCCTACAGACAGGGGGCTATGGCTACACCTTC
d_gene: .; abundance: .; j_gene: TRBJ2-7; v_gene: TRBV11-2; CDR3aa: CASSLETGPLYEQYF; CDR3nt: TGTGCCAGCAGCTTAGAGACAGGCCCGCTCTACGAGCAGTACTTC